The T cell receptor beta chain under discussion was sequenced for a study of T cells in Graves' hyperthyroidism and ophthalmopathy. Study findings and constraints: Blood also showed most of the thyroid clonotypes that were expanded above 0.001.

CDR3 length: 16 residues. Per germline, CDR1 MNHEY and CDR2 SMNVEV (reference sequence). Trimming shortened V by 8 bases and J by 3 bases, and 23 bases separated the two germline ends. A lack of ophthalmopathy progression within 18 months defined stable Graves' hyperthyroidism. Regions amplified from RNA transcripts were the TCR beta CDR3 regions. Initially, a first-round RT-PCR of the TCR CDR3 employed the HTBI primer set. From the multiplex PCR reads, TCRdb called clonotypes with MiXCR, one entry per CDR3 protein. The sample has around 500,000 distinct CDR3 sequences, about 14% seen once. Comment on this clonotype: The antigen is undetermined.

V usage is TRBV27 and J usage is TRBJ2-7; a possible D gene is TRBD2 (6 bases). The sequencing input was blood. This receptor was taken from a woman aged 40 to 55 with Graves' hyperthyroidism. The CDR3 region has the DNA TGTGCCAGCGCGATGGTGGTAGCGGAGTCCGGCTACGAGCAGTACTTC. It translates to CASAMVVAESGYEQYF.